This T cell receptor (beta chain) was identified in a study of blood T cell repertoires in COVID-19. Assay used: immunoSEQ multiplex PCR; TCRdb lists only in-frame clones, some missing. The table lists around 200,000 clones, 65% to 90% of them singletons. Cohort allocation depended upon clinical history that participants reported. Exposed enrollees had met someone with a PCR-confirmed or clinician-diagnosed COVID-19 case at some point within the 2 weeks before study entry. The CDR3 extends over 14 amino acids. V lost 7 bases to trimming and J lost 7 bases, with 14 bases between them. Germline-derived CDR1 and CDR2 are MNHEY and SMNVEV (reference sequence).

The sequence was obtained from a woman younger than 45 who had been exposed to COVID-19. V is TRBV27 and J is TRBJ1-6; D ambiguous. The sequenced material came from PBMCs or T cells enriched from blood (not recorded which). CDR3 amino acids: CASTRRWANSPLHF. The CDR3 DNA sequence: TGTGCCAGCACCCGTCGTTGGGCGAATTCACCCCTCCACTTT.